This entry lists 18 T cell receptor beta chains sequenced from one sample in a study of type 1 regulatory T cells listed by TCRdb under 2021. For sequencing, an Illumina MiSeq was employed. Using fastp at Q25 and MiXCR, TCRdb reprocessed the public reads and kept productive beta chains. Rows with one shared CDR3 protein collapse into an entry with the most common genes and DNA. The sample contains tens of thousands of distinct CDR3 sequences, roughly 72% of them found a single time. In total, the top ten clones hold around an eighth of the sample. The antigens for these receptors are not known. Sample: cultured T cells, either the whole culture or a sorted T cell fraction (not recorded which). The cell subset or site tag for this specimen amounts to: Tr1-enriched cell product generated in vitro against host alloantigens. Every receptor here comes from a human donor in good health.

About this clonotype: Relative to the germline gene, one junction end is altered; a read error may explain this. This sequence joins TRBV19 and TRBJ2-6; perhaps TRBD1 as D (5 bases). This CDR3 contains 16 residues. Germline V gene sequence: CDR1 LNHDA, CDR2 SQIVND (reference sequence). The CDR3, as DNA: TGTGCCAGTAGTATTATCGGGCTGGGTGGGGCCAACGTCCAGACTTTC. Residues: CASSIIGLGGANVQTF.

Comment on this clonotype: A junction boundary mismatches the germline segment, possibly from a read error. J is TRBJ2-2 and V is TRBV5-1; 7 bases are a match to TRBD2. The CDR3 runs 15 residues. In germline, CDR1 is SGHRS, CDR2 YFSETQ. The CDR3 bases are TGCACCAGCAGCTTGGGCATAGCGGGCACCGGGGAGCTGTTTTTT. The encoded protein is CTSSLGIAGTGELFF.

The chain links TRBV18 to TRBJ2-3; D is tentatively TRBD1 or TRBD2 (5 bases each). The CDR3 contains 12 residues. The germline CDR1 and CDR2 sequences are KGHSH and LQKENI. V lost 3 bases and J lost 4, with 5 bases in between. The CDR3 nucleotides read TGTGCCAGCTCACCGGGGGCAGATACGCAGTATTTT. It specifies CASSPGADTQYF.

The gene calls are TRBV28 and TRBJ2-1, with TRBD2 matching over 14 bases. The CDR3 runs to 16 residues. The trim removed 8 bases at V and 0 bases at J, leaving 3 bases unmatched. Germline values: CDR1 MDHEN, CDR2 SYDVKM. The chain's CDR3 is CASGLAGGLSYNEQFF. Written as DNA, the CDR3 is TGTGCCAGCGGACTAGCGGGGGGCCTCTCCTACAATGAGCAGTTCTTC.

J is TRBJ2-2 and V is TRBV7-9; 7 positions agree with TRBD1. Unmatched junction bases numbered 2, after V lost 1 base and J lost 6 bases. Germline-derived CDR1 and CDR2 are SEHNR and FQNEAQ (reference sequence). The CDR3 loop spans 14 amino acids. Here the CDR3 DNA reads TGTGCCAGCAGCTTAGTTGGACAGGCCGGGGAGCTGTTTTTT. Encoded protein: CASSLVGQAGELFF.

This chain connects TRBV12-3 or TRBV12-4 to TRBJ2-7; D is perhaps TRBD1 (6 bases). There are 15 residues in the CDR3. V gave up 6 bases and J gave up 3 bases, with 18 bases separating them. The CDR3 DNA is TGTGCCAGCAGCTTACGCCCAGGGGCTCTCTACGAGCAGTACTTC. As protein: CASSLRPGALYEQYF.

The gene calls are TRBV7-2 and TRBJ2-1; no firm D call. V was pared by 0 bases and J by 1 base, with 10 bases between. This CDR3 has 16 residues. Germline values: CDR1 SGHTA, CDR2 FQGNSA. The CDR3 nucleotides are TGTGCCAGCAGCTTAGCCGAAGGGTGGTCCTACAATGAGCAGTTCTTC. Its protein product is CASSLAEGWSYNEQFF.

The V call is TRBV29-1, the J call TRBJ1-3; D remains ambiguous. Germline CDR1 and CDR2: SQVTM and ANQGSEA. Trimming shortened V by 7 bases and J by 0 bases, and 7 bases separated the two germline ends. This CDR3 is built from 12 residues. CDR3 bases: TGCAGCGCATCGAACTCTGGAAACACCATATATTTT. Protein sequence: CSASNSGNTIYF.

V is TRBV13 and J is TRBJ2-4; 7 bases line up with TRBD1. CDR1 is PRHDT, CDR2 FYEKMQ, per germline (reference sequence). Trimming cost V 5 bases and J 5 bases; bases outside gene matches: 3. The CDR3 totals 13 residues. CDR3 nucleotides: TGTGCCAGCAGCGACAGGGCCCAAAACATTCAGTACTTC. Translation gives CASSDRAQNIQYF.

The chain joins TRBV5-4 to TRBJ2-6; unclear D gene. This CDR3 is built from 16 residues. The V end was cut by 7 bases, the J end by 0 bases, with 14 bases between. Germline-derived CDR1 and CDR2 are SGHNT and YYREEE (reference sequence). The CDR3 DNA sequence: TGTGCCAGCTCCCGGACCGAGAGCTCTGGGGCCAACGTCCTGACTTTC. Its protein product is CASSRTESSGANVLTF.

V is TRBV27 and J is TRBJ2-7; no definite D call. CDR1 is MNHEY and CDR2 is SMNVEV in the germline V gene (reference sequence). The ends were cut back, 0 bases at V and 6 bases at J, with 12 bases in the middle. This CDR3 is built from 14 residues. The CDR3 loop reads CASSLSVKVGEQYF. CDR3 DNA sequence: TGTGCCAGCAGTTTATCGGTCAAGGTGGGCGAGCAGTACTTC.

The CDR3 loop reads CSVEPSDRAYGYTF. CDR3 DNA: TGCAGCGTTGAACCTTCGGACAGGGCCTATGGCTACACCTTC. This chain links TRBV29-1 with TRBJ1-2; 8 bases are a match to TRBD1. Germline CDR1 is SQVTM and CDR2 is ANQGSEA. The CDR3 contains 14 residues. With V trimmed by 2 bases and J by 4 bases, 6 bases remained unmatched.

The chain joins TRBV10-3 to TRBJ1-6; 7 bases match TRBD1. This CDR3 comprises 13 residues. J lost 7 bases, V lost 11 bases, and 8 bases had no gene match. Germline assignment: CDR1 ENHRY and CDR2 SYGVKD. The CDR3 sequence is CAATGVANSPLHF. CDR3 sequence (DNA): TGTGCCGCAACAGGGGTTGCGAATTCACCCCTCCACTTT.

The chain carries TRBV7-2 and TRBJ1-2, with D tentatively TRBD1 (5 bases). Per germline, CDR1 SGHTA and CDR2 FQGNSA. V was cut by 1 base and J by 4 bases, with 10 bases left in between. The length of the CDR3 is 14 residues. CDR3 coding DNA: TGTGCCAGCAGCTTAGAGGGGACTGCCTATGGCTACACCTTC. Encoded protein: CASSLEGTAYGYTF.

The chain combines TRBV4-1 with TRBJ2-7; the D gene is possibly TRBD2 (5 bases). This CDR3 region has 15 residues. CDR1 and CDR2 from the germline V gene are MGHRA and YSYEKL. Between the trimmed V and J ends, which lost 1 base and 7 bases, there was a span of 17 bases. The CDR3 loop is CASSQVIDTRREQYF. The CDR3 coding sequence is TGCGCCAGCAGCCAAGTAATAGACACTCGGAGGGAGCAGTACTTC.

This clonotype occurred a few times. This CDR3 reads CASSLAGGNTEAFF. The CDR3 coding sequence is TGTGCCAGCAGCTTAGCGGGGGGGAACACTGAAGCTTTCTTT. The V call is TRBV7-8, the J call TRBJ1-1, with D maybe TRBD1 (5 bases). CDR1 and CDR2 from the germline V gene are SGHVS and FQNEAQ. V was clipped by 0 bases and J by 1 base, with 6 bases between them. The CDR3 has 14 amino acids.

This chain connects TRBV5-1 to TRBJ2-7; no clear D. Trimming pared 2 bases from V and 0 bases from J, leaving 15 bases between. The germline V gene encodes CDR1 SGHRS and CDR2 YFSETQ. The CDR3 is 16 residues long. The CDR3, as DNA: TGCGCCAGCAGCTTAGGTGCTACCACGAGCTCCTACGAGCAGTACTTC. This sequence encodes CASSLGATTSSYEQYF.

The chain uses TRBV9 and TRBJ2-3, with D perhaps matching TRBD2 (6 bases). Germline CDR1 is SGDLS and CDR2 is YYNGEE. Between the trimmed V and J ends, which lost 6 bases and 2 bases, there was a span of 16 bases. The CDR3 totals 15 residues. This CDR3 reads CASTPEGLPTDTQYF. CDR3 nucleotide sequence: TGTGCCAGCACCCCAGAGGGACTCCCCACAGATACGCAGTATTTT.